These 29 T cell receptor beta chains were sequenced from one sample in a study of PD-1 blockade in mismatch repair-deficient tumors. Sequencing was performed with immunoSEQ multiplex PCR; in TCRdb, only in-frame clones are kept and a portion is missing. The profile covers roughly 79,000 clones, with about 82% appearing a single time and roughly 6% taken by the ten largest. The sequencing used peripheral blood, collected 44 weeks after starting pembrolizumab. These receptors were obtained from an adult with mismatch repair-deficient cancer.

The CDR3 sequence is CSVELARGPDTQYF. In nucleotides, the CDR3 is TGCAGCGTTGAATTAGCGAGAGGTCCAGATACGCAGTATTTT. The chain joins TRBV29-1 to TRBJ2-3, with D perhaps matching TRBD2 (5 bases). V lost 2 bases, J lost 4 bases, and 13 bases lay in between. Germline CDR1 reads SQVTM; CDR2 reads ANQGSEA. The CDR3 contains 14 residues.

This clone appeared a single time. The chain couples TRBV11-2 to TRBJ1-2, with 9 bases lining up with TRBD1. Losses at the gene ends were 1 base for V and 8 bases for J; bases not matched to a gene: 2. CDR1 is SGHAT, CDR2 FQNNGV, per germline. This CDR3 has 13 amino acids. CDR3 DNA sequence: TGTGCCAGCAGCTTAGGGGACAGGGAAGGCTACACCTTC. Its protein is CASSLGDREGYTF.

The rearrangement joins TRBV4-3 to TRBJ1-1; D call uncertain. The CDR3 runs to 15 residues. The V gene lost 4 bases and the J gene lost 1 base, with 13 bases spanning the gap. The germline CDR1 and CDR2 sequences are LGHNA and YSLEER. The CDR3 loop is CASSPNPTPNTEAFF. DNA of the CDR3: TGCGCCAGCAGCCCAAATCCGACACCGAACACTGAAGCTTTCTTT.

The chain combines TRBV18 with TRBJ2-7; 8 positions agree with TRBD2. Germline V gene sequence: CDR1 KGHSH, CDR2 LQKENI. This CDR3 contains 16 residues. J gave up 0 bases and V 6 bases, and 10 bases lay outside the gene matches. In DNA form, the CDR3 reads TGTGCCAGCTCTCGAAACACCGGGACTAGCTCCTACGAGCAGTACTTC. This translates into CASSRNTGTSSYEQYF. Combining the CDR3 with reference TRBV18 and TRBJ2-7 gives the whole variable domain NAGVMQNPRHLVRRRGQEARLRCSPMKGHSHVYWYRQLPEEGLKFMVYLQKENIIDESGMPKERFSAEFPKEGPSILRIQQVVRGDSAAYFCASSRNTGTSSYEQYFGPGTRLTVT.

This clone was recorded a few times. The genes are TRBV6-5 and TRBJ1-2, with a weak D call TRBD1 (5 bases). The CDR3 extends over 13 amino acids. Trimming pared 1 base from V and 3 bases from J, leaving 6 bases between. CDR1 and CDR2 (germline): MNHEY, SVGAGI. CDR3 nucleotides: TGTGCCAGCAGTTACTTCAGGGACTATGGCTACACCTTC. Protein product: CASSYFRDYGYTF.

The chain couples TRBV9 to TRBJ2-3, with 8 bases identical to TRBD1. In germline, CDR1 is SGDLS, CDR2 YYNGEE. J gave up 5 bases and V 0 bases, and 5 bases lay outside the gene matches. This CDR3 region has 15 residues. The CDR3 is CASSVVNRGIDTQYF. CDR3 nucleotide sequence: TGTGCCAGCAGCGTAGTAAACAGGGGGATAGATACGCAGTATTTT.

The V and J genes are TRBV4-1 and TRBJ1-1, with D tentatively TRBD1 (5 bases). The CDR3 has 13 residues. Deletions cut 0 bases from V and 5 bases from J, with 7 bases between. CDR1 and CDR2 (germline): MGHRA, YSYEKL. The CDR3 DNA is TGCGCCAGCAGCCAAGATAAGGGGACTGAAGCTTTCTTT. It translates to CASSQDKGTEAFF.

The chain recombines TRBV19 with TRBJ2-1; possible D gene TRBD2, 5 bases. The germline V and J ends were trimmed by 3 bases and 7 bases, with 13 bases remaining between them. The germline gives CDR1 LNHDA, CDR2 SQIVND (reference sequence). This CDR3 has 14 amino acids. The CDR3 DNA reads TGTGCCAGTAGTATGCAAGCGGACGCGAATGAGCAGTTCTTC. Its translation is CASSMQADANEQFF.

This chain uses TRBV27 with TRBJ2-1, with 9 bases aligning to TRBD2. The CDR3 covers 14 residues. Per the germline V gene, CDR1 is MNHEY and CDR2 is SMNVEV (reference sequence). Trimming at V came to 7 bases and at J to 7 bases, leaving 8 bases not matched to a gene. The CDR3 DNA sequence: TGTGCCAGCAAGGCGCGGGAGGGCGGGAATGAGCAGTTCTTC. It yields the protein CASKAREGGNEQFF.

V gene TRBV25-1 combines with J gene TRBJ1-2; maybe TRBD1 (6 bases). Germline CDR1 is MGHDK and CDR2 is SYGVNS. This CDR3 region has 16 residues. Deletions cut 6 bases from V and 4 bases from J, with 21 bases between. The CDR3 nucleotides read TGTGCCAGCAGAGGGGTAGGGGGGGACCAATCCTATGGCTACACCTTC. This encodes CASRGVGGDQSYGYTF.

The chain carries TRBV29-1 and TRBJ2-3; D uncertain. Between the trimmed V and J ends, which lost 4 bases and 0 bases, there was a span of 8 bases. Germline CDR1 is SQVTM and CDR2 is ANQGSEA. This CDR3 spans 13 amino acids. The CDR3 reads CSVADGSTDTQYF. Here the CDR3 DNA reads TGCAGCGTTGCAGACGGTAGCACAGATACGCAGTATTTT.

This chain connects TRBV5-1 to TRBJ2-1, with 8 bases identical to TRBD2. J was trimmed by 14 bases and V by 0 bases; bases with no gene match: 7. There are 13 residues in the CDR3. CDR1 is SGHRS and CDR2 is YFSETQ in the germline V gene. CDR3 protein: CASSLAGGEAEFF. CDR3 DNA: TGCGCCAGCAGCTTGGCCGGGGGGGAGGCAGAGTTCTTC.

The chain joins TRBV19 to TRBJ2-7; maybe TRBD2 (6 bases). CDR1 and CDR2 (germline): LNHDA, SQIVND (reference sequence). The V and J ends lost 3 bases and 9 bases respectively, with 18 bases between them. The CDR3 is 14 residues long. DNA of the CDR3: TGTGCCAGTAGTATTTTGGGGGACTCCCAGGGGCAGTACTTC. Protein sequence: CASSILGDSQGQYF.

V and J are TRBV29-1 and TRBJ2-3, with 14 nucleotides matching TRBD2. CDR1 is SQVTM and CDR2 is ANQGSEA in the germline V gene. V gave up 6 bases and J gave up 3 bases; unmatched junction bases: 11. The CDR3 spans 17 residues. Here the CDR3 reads CSVEGLAGDGATDTQYF. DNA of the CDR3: TGCAGCGTAGAGGGACTAGCGGGAGACGGTGCGACAGATACGCAGTATTTT.

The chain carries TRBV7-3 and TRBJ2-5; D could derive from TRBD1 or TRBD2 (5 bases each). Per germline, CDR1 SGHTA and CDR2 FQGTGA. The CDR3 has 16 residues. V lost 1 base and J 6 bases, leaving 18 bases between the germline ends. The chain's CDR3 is CASSLNSSGREKTQYF. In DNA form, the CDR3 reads TGTGCCAGCAGCTTAAACAGTTCGGGCAGGGAGAAGACCCAGTACTTC. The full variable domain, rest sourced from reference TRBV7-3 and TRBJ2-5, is GAGVSQTPSNKVTEKGKYVELRCDPISGHTALYWYRQSLGQGPEFLIYFQGTGAADDSGLPNDRFFAVRPEGSVSTLKIQRTERGDSAVYLCASSLNSSGREKTQYFGPGTRLLVL.

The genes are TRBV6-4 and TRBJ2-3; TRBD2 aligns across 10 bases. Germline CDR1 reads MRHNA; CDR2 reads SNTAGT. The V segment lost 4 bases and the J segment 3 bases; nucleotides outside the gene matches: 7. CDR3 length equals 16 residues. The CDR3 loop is CASSARPSGSTDTQYF. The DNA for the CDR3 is TGTGCCAGCAGTGCTCGGCCTAGCGGGAGTACAGATACGCAGTATTTT.

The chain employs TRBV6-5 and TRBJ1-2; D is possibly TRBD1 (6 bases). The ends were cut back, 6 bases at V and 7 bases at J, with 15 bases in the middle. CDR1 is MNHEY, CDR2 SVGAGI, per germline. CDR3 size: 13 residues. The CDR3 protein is CASSQNRDRGYTF. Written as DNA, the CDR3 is TGTGCCAGCAGCCAGAACAGGGATCGTGGCTACACCTTC.

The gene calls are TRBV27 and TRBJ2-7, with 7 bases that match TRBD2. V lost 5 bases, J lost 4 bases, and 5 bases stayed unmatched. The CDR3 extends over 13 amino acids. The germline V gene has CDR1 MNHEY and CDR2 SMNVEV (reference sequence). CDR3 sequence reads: CASSLGTTYEQYF. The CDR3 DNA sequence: TGTGCCAGCAGTCTAGGGACTACTTACGAGCAGTACTTC.

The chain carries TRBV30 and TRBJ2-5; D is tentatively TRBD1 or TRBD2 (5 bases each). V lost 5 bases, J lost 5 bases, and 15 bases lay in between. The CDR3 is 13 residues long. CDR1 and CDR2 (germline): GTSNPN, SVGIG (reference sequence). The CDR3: CAWGTLRSETQYF. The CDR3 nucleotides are TGTGCCTGGGGGACCCTCAGATCTGAGACCCAGTACTTC.

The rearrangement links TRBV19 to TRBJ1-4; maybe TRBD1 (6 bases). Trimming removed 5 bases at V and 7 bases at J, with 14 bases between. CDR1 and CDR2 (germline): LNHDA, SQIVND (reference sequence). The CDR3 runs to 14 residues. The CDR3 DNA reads TGTGCCAGTAGTCCAACAGGGATAGGTGAAAAACTGTTTTTT. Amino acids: CASSPTGIGEKLFF.

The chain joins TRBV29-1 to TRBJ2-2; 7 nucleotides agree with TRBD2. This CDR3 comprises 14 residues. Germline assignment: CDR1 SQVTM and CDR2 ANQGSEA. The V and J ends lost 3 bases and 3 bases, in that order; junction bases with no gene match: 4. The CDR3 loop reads CSVDGGVDTGELFF. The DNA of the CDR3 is TGCAGCGTTGATGGGGGGGTGGACACCGGGGAGCTGTTTTTT.

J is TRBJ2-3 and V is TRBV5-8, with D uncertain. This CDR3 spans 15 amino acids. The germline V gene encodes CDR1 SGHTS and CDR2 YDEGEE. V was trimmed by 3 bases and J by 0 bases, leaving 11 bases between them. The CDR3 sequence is CASSSLTASTDTQYF. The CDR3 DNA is TGTGCCAGCAGCTCCCTCACCGCTAGCACAGATACGCAGTATTTT.

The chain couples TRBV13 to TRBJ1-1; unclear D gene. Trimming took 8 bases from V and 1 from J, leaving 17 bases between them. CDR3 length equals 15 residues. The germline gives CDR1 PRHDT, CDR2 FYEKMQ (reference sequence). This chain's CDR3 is CASSLRVLGNTEAFF. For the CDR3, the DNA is TGTGCCAGCTCCCTTCGAGTATTGGGGAACACTGAAGCTTTCTTT.

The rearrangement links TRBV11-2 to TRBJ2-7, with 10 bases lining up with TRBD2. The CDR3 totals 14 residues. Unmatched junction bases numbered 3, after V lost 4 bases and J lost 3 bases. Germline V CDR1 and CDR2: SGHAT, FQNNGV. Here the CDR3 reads CASSSLAGHYEQYF. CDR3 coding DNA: TGTGCCAGCAGCTCACTAGCGGGGCACTACGAGCAGTACTTC.

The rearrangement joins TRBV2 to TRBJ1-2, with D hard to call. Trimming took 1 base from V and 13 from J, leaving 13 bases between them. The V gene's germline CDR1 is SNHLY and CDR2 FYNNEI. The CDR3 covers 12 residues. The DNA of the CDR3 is TGTGCCAGCAGTGAAGGCAGGAAACTAGCCACCTTC. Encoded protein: CASSEGRKLATF.

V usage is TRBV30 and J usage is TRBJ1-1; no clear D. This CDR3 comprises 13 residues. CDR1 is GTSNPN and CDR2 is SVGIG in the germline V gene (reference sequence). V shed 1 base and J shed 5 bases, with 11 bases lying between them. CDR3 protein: CAWSEGPGTEAFF. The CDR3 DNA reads TGTGCCTGGAGTGAGGGCCCGGGGACTGAAGCTTTCTTT.

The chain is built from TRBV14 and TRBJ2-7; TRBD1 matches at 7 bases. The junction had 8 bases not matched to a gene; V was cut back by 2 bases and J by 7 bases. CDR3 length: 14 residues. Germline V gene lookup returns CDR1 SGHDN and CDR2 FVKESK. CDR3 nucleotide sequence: TGTGCCAGCAGCCAACTTGGACAGGTGCGGGAGCAGTACTTC. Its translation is CASSQLGQVREQYF.

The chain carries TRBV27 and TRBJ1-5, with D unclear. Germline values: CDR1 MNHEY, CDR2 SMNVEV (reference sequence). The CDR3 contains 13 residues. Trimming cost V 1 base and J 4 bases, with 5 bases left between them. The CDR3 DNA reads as TGTGCCAGCAGTTTATTCGAAAATCAGCCCCAGCATTTT. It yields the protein CASSLFENQPQHF.

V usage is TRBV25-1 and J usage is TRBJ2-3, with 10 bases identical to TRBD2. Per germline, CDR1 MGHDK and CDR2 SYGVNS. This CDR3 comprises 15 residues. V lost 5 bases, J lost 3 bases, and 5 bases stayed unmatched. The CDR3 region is CASSLSSGRTDTQYF. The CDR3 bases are TGTGCCAGCAGTCTGTCTAGCGGGAGAACAGATACGCAGTATTTT.